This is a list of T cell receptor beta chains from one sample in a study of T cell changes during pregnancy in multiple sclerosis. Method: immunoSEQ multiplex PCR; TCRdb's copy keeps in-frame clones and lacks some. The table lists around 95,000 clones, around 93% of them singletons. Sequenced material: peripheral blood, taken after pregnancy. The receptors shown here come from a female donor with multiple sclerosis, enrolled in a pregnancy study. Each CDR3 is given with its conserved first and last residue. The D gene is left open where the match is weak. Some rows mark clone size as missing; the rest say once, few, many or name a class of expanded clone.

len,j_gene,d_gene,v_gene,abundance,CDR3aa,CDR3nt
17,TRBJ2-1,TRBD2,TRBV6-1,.,CASSALSGTSGINEQFF,TGTGCCAGCAGTGCCCTTTCCGGGACTAGCGGCATCAATGAGCAGTTCTTC
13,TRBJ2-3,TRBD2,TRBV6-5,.,CASTVPGGDTQYF,TGTGCCAGCACCGTACCGGGGGGAGATACGCAGTATTTT
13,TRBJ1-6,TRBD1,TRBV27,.,CASSLGTGSPLHF,TGTGCCAGCAGTTTAGGGACAGGGTCACCCCTCCACTTT
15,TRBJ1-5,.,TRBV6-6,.,CASSYGGTLNQPQHF,TGTGCCAGCAGTTACGGGGGGACCCTCAATCAGCCCCAGCATTTT
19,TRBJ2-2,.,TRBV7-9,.,CASSLAVSPGGAYTGELFF,TGTGCCAGCAGCTTAGCAGTGTCCCCGGGGGGCGCGTATACCGGGGAGCTGTTTTTT
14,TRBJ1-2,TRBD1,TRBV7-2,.,CASSLSGQGGGYTF,TGTGCCAGCAGCTTAAGCGGACAGGGTGGGGGCTACACCTTC
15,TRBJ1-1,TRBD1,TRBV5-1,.,CASSLVGGGLGEAFF,TGCGCCAGCAGCTTGGTAGGGGGCGGATTGGGTGAAGCTTTCTTT
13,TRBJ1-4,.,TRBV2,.,CAGIRGTYEKLFF,TGTGCCGGAATCCGGGGAACTTATGAAAAACTGTTTTTT
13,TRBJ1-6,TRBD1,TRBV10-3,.,CAIRDRDVSPLHF,TGTGCCATCAGGGACAGGGACGTCTCACCCCTCCACTTT
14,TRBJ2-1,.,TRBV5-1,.,CASSGAASYNEQFF,TGCGCCAGCAGCGGGGCAGCGTCCTACAATGAGCAGTTCTTC
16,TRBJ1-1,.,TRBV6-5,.,CASSSLLTDRITEAFF,TGTGCCAGCAGTTCCCTCCTCACAGATAGAATCACTGAAGCTTTCTTT
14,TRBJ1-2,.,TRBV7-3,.,CASSLGAGAYGYTF,TGTGCCAGCAGCTTAGGTGCAGGGGCCTATGGCTACACCTTC
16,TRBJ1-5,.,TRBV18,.,CASSPRTINSNQPQHF,TGTGCCAGCTCACCCCGGACAATTAATAGCAATCAGCCCCAGCATTTT
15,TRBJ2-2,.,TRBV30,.,CAWRGGRGYTGELFF,TGTGCCTGGCGGGGGGGCAGGGGGTACACCGGGGAGCTGTTTTTT
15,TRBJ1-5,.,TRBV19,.,CASSIEKGGNQPQHF,TGTGCCAGTAGTATCGAGAAGGGGGGCAATCAGCCCCAGCATTTT
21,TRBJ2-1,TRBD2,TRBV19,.,CASSIVGLSIGASGRRNEQFF,TGTGCCAGTAGTATAGTGGGGCTTTCGATTGGGGCTAGCGGGAGAAGGAATGAGCAGTTCTTC
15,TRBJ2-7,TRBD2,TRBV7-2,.,CASSLLAGDTYEQYF,TGTGCCAGCAGCTTACTAGCGGGCGACACCTACGAGCAGTACTTC
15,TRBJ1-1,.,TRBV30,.,CAWSLPMTDYTEAFF,TGTGCCTGGAGTCTCCCGATGACAGACTACACTGAAGCTTTCTTT
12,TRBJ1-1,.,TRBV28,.,CASRGAGTEAFF,TGTGCCAGCAGGGGAGCGGGCACTGAAGCTTTCTTT
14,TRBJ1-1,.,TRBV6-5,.,CASSSHLGGSEAFF,TGTGCCAGCAGTTCCCACCTTGGGGGGTCTGAAGCTTTCTTT
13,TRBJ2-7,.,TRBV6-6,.,CASSYDRDYEQYF,TGTGCCAGCAGTTATGACAGAGATTACGAGCAGTACTTC
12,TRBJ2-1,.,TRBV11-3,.,CASSFNSREQFF,TGTGCCAGCAGCTTCAACTCCCGGGAGCAGTTCTTC
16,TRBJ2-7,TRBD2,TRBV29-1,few,CSASGTSGRSTYEQYF,TGCAGCGCTTCCGGGACTAGCGGGAGAAGCACCTACGAGCAGTACTTC
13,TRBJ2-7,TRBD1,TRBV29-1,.,CSASGQSSYEQYF,TGCAGCGCCTCGGGACAGAGCTCCTACGAGCAGTACTTC
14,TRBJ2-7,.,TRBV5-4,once,CASSLTRGIHEQYF,TGTGCCAGCAGCTTGACAAGGGGCATCCACGAGCAGTACTTC